A single sample is the source of the 4 T cell receptor beta chains below, sequenced in a study. A single record per CDR3 protein comes from TCRdb applying MiXCR to the RT-PCR reads. The sample consists of more than 550,000 distinct CDR3 sequences, more than 13% of them appearing once. The specimen was memory CD4+ T cells from blood. These receptors all stem from a female donor in good health, serving as a healthy control.

The chain combines TRBV6-5 with TRBJ1-2; D remains ambiguous. The CDR3 sequence is 16 residues long. Trimming took off 0 bases at V and 4 bases at J, with 15 bases between the two ends. Germline V gives CDR1 MNHEY, CDR2 SVGAGI. The chain's CDR3 is CASSYSGGQLIYGYTF. CDR3 nucleotides: TGTGCCAGCAGTTACTCGGGCGGCCAGCTAATCTATGGCTACACCTTC.

The gene calls are TRBV24-1 and TRBJ2-1; D possibly corresponds to TRBD1 (6 bases). Trimming removed 4 bases at V and 7 bases at J, with 19 bases between. The CDR3 has 16 amino acids. CDR1 and CDR2 from the germline V gene are KGHDR and SFDVKD. CDR3 in DNA: TGTGCCACCAGTGACCGTAGACAGGCGTGGATAAATGAGCAGTTCTTC. This gives the protein CATSDRRQAWINEQFF.

There are many counts of this clonotype. The chain carries TRBV20-1 and TRBJ2-7; D possibly matches TRBD1 or TRBD2 (5 bases each). Per germline, CDR1 DFQATT and CDR2 SNEGSKA (reference sequence). Trimming removed 4 bases at V and 2 bases at J, with 12 bases between. This CDR3 is built from 13 residues. CDR3 nucleotides: TGCAGTGCTAATACGGGGCCTGCCTACGAGCAGTACTTC. Its protein is CSANTGPAYEQYF.

This clonotype turned up a few times. This chain uses TRBV4-2 with TRBJ2-7, with 9 bases fitting TRBD2. The CDR3 is made up of 16 amino acids. Germline V gene lookup returns CDR1 LGHNA and CDR2 YNFKEQ. Unmatched junction bases numbered 5, after V lost 0 bases and J lost 2 bases. The CDR3 here is CASSQEAGGTPYEQYF. Here the CDR3 DNA reads TGTGCCAGCAGCCAAGAGGCGGGAGGGACGCCCTACGAGCAGTACTTC.